This T cell receptor (beta chain) was obtained from a study of blood T cells in healthy people across ages. For the second PCR, which ran for about 7 to 11 cycles, a sample-barcoded 5' primer and a J-beta primer mix were used. Per sample, CDR3-containing paired-end reads numbered at least 2.5 million. TCRdb analysed the 5' RACE reads with MiXCR anew, one entry per CDR3 protein. The sample lists about 1.8 million distinct CDR3 sequences; around 48% were seen once. The CDR3 sequence is 19 residues long. The sequencing input was blood. The rearrangement uses TRBV21-1 and TRBJ2-5; the table's TRBD1 call for D was not verified on the DNA. TRBV21-1 is a known pseudogene. The sequence came from a woman in her thirties or forties in good health. The CDR3 here is CASSRGPRDEVRGQETQYF. The CDR3 DNA sequence: TGTGCCAGCAGCAGGGGCCCCCGAGACGAGGTCAGGGGGCAAGAGACCCAGTACTTC.